A selection of T cell receptor beta chains follows, all from one sample in a study of cytomegalovirus exposure and HLA in healthy donors. Only in-frame clones appear in the TCRdb table, and some are missing; sequencing was by immunoSEQ multiplex PCR. The table has more than 100,000 clones, 65% to 85% seen once. The sample consisted of PBMCs. These receptors all come from a man aged 50-59 years in good health and CMV-seronegative. Each CDR3 is given with its conserved first and last residue. A D gene is named only where the DNA matches it firmly. The size field is filled for only some rows; it gives once, few, many or a size class.

CDR3 DNA,CDR3 protein,D gene,V gene,J gene,clone size
TGTGCCAGCAGCAAAGAGGGACTAGCGGTATCCTACGAGCAGTACTTC,CASSKEGLAVSYEQYF,NA,TRBV21-1,TRBJ2-7,NA
TGTGCCAGTCCCCCGGTCGGGTCTAGCGACACAGATACGCAGTATTTT,CASPPVGSSDTDTQYF,NA,TRBV7-2,TRBJ2-3,NA
TGTGCCAGCTCACCGGGTAGACAGTTGAACACTGAAGCTTTCTTT,CASSPGRQLNTEAFF,NA,TRBV18,TRBJ1-1,NA
TGTGCCAGCAGCTTGACAGGGGGCCGATATAATGAGCAGTTCTTC,CASSLTGGRYNEQFF,TRBD1,TRBV5-6,TRBJ2-1,NA
TGCGCCAGCAGTGAGTGGACTACCGGGGCGCAGTATTTT,CASSEWTTGAQYF,NA,TRBV10-1,TRBJ2-3,NA
TGCGCCAGCAGCCAAGATCGGGGAGTTCCCTATGGCTACACCTTC,CASSQDRGVPYGYTF,NA,TRBV4-1,TRBJ1-2,few
TGTGCCAGCAGCCCGTCGGGAGCGGCAGATACGCAGTATTTT,CASSPSGAADTQYF,NA,TRBV28,TRBJ2-3,NA
TGTGCCAGCCGACCTCCCTTCCGGGACAGGGGCCGAAATCAGCCCCAGCATTTT,CASRPPFRDRGRNQPQHF,TRBD1,TRBV28,TRBJ1-5,NA
TGTGCCAGCAGCCTAGGAGGACAGACTGATGATGAAAAACTGTTTTTT,CASSLGGQTDDEKLFF,NA,TRBV4-2,TRBJ1-4,NA
TGTGCCAGCAGCTTGGGTCAGGCTACGCACGAGCAGTACTTC,CASSLGQATHEQYF,NA,TRBV5-5,TRBJ2-7,NA
TGTGCCAGCAGCCAAGAAAGCAGGGGCGACTATGGCTACACCTTC,CASSQESRGDYGYTF,NA,TRBV4-2,TRBJ1-2,once
TGTGCCAGCAGCCCCGGGTCTGGGGCGAACACTGAAGCTTTCTTT,CASSPGSGANTEAFF,NA,TRBV7-3,TRBJ1-1,NA
TGCGCCAGCAGCTCCCCGATCGGGACACGGCACAATGAGCAGTTCTTC,CASSSPIGTRHNEQFF,NA,TRBV5-1,TRBJ2-1,NA
TGTGCCAGCAGCGCCAGAGGGTCCGGGGATCAGCCCCAGCATTTT,CASSARGSGDQPQHF,NA,TRBV9,TRBJ1-5,NA
TGTGCCAGCAGCCTCCCGGACTCCACAGATACGCAGTATTTT,CASSLPDSTDTQYF,NA,TRBV7-2,TRBJ2-3,NA
TGTGCCAGCAGTTATGACAAAGGCACAGATACGCAGTATTTT,CASSYDKGTDTQYF,NA,TRBV6-5,TRBJ2-3,NA
TGTGCCGGAGACAGGGGGCCAGGAAACACCATATATTTT,CAGDRGPGNTIYF,TRBD1,TRBV30,TRBJ1-3,NA
TGTGCCAGCAGTGAATCGACAGGGGATCCGCCCCAGCATTTT,CASSESTGDPPQHF,TRBD1,TRBV2,TRBJ1-5,NA
TGTGCCAGCAGCCCCCCAGCGGGGGGTACCTACGAGCAGTACTTC,CASSPPAGGTYEQYF,TRBD2,TRBV6-5,TRBJ2-7,once
TGTGCCAGCAGTTTACTAACGGACACTGAAGCTTTCTTT,CASSLLTDTEAFF,NA,TRBV27,TRBJ1-1,NA
TGTGCCAGCAGCGTACAGGAGAACACTGAAGCTTTCTTT,CASSVQENTEAFF,NA,TRBV7-9,TRBJ1-1,NA
TGCAGCCAAACGACAACAGGGGAAGAGACCCAGTACTTC,CSQTTTGEETQYF,TRBD1,TRBV29-1,TRBJ2-5,NA
TGTGCCAGCAGCCCCGGGACTAGCGGGAACACAGATACGCAGTATTTT,CASSPGTSGNTDTQYF,TRBD2,TRBV11-2,TRBJ2-3,NA
TGTGCCTGGAGGACGACACCCTCCTACGAGCAGTACTTC,CAWRTTPSYEQYF,NA,TRBV30,TRBJ2-7,NA
TGTGCCAGCAGTGGGACAGGGGAGAGTCAGCCCCAGCATTTT,CASSGTGESQPQHF,TRBD1,TRBV6-6,TRBJ1-5,NA
TGCAGCGTTGAAGATCGGGCTAGCAGCCTCACAGATACGCAGTATTTT,CSVEDRASSLTDTQYF,NA,TRBV29-1,TRBJ2-3,NA
TGCGCCAGCAGCCATACCCTGGGACTCGGCACAGATACGCAGTATTTT,CASSHTLGLGTDTQYF,NA,TRBV5-1,TRBJ2-3,few
TGCGCCAGCAGCCAAGTGCCCGTGGGGGCCGAAAAACTGTTTTTT,CASSQVPVGAEKLFF,NA,TRBV4-3,TRBJ1-4,NA
TGTGCCAGCAGCCCGAATTCGGGGGGGTATGGCTACACCTTC,CASSPNSGGYGYTF,NA,TRBV11-2,TRBJ1-2,NA
TGCAGCGTGGGGGGACTAGCGGGAAACCAAGAGACCCAGTACTTC,CSVGGLAGNQETQYF,TRBD2,TRBV29-1,TRBJ2-5,NA
TGTGCCAGCAGCTTAGACGGGAGGGCCATTTGGGAGACCCAGTACTTC,CASSLDGRAIWETQYF,TRBD2,TRBV7-9,TRBJ2-5,NA
TGTGCCAGCAGCTCCACGGGCGGGGCGAGCTCCTACGAGCAGTACTTC,CASSSTGGASSYEQYF,NA,TRBV11-2,TRBJ2-7,NA
TGTGCCAGCAGCTTGGTTGAGGGAGAGACCCAGTACTTC,CASSLVEGETQYF,NA,TRBV5-6,TRBJ2-5,few
TGTGCCAGCAGCTTAGGGCCTAGCGGGGCCACAGATACGCAGTATTTT,CASSLGPSGATDTQYF,TRBD2,TRBV7-3,TRBJ2-3,NA
TGTGCCAGCAGCCGACCGGGACAGGGCACAGATACGCAGTATTTT,CASSRPGQGTDTQYF,TRBD1,TRBV4-2,TRBJ2-3,once
TGTGCCAGCAGTTTATATAGCACCGGGGAGCTGTTTTTT,CASSLYSTGELFF,NA,TRBV28,TRBJ2-2,NA
TGTGCCAGCAGCCGAGGGACAGGGGAGGGCAATCAGCCCCAGCATTTT,CASSRGTGEGNQPQHF,TRBD1,TRBV5-6,TRBJ1-5,once
TGCGCCAGCAGCCTCAGGGGGAACACTGAAGCTTTCTTT,CASSLRGNTEAFF,NA,TRBV5-1,TRBJ1-1,NA
TGCGCCAGCAGCCAAGGGCAGGGCCCGTTTGACTATGGCTACACCTTC,CASSQGQGPFDYGYTF,NA,TRBV4-1,TRBJ1-2,NA
TGCAGCGTTGAGGAGGTGGCAGCTTTCTTT,CSVEEVAAFF,NA,TRBV29-1,TRBJ1-1,NA
TGCGCCAGTCGACTAGCGGGGGGACGTCAAGAGACCCAGTACTTC,CASRLAGGRQETQYF,TRBD2,TRBV5-1,TRBJ2-5,few
TGTGCCAGCAGTGAATGGCTAGCGGGGAGCACAGATACGCAGTATTTT,CASSEWLAGSTDTQYF,TRBD2,TRBV6-1,TRBJ2-3,NA
TGTGCCAGTAGTGGGACTTCTCACAGTGCAACTAATGAAAAACTGTTTTTT,CASSGTSHSATNEKLFF,NA,TRBV19,TRBJ1-4,NA
TGTGCCAGCAGCGGCATTAGCACAGATACGCAGTATTTT,CASSGISTDTQYF,NA,TRBV7-6,TRBJ2-3,NA
TGCGCCAGCAGCCCTCCCGGGGTCTCCTACGAGCAGTACTTC,CASSPPGVSYEQYF,NA,TRBV5-1,TRBJ2-7,NA
TGTGCCAGCAGCCAAAGGCAGGGGGCGGGTCGGGAGCAGTACTTC,CASSQRQGAGREQYF,TRBD1,TRBV14,TRBJ2-7,NA
TGTGCCAGCAGCTTCGGTTCTTACGAGCAGTACTTC,CASSFGSYEQYF,NA,TRBV7-8,TRBJ2-7,NA
TGCAGCGTCAGGGCCAGCACAGATACGCAGTATTTT,CSVRASTDTQYF,NA,TRBV29-1,TRBJ2-3,NA
TGTGCCAGCAGCTTCGGAGAGGGGCCCCAGCATTTT,CASSFGEGPQHF,NA,TRBV7-2,TRBJ1-5,NA
TGTGCCAGCAGCCGGGGACTAGTGACAGATACGCAGTATTTT,CASSRGLVTDTQYF,TRBD2,TRBV7-2,TRBJ2-3,few
TGTGCCAGCAGTTTATCCAGGACTAGCGGTAGCTCCTACAATGAGCAGTTCTTC,CASSLSRTSGSSYNEQFF,TRBD2,TRBV27,TRBJ2-1,few
TGCACCAGCAGCCTTCCTTTATTCGGGACATACCTTGGGAGCAATCAGCCCCAGCATTTT,CTSSLPLFGTYLGSNQPQHF,NA,TRBV1,TRBJ1-5,NA